Shown below are 14 T cell receptor beta chains from a single sample sequenced in a study of cytotoxic CD8 clonotypes in ibrutinib-treated CLL. Repertoires were generated with immunoSEQ multiplex PCR, while TCRdb's copy carries only in-frame clones and drops some. The table shows around 30,000 clones, with 62% occurring only once. This material consisted of PBMCs, taken before ibrutinib treatment. These receptors all come from a human donor with chronic lymphocytic leukemia.

This clone occurred a few times. The rearrangement joins TRBV13 to TRBJ2-1; weak D call: TRBD2 (5 bases). This CDR3 region has 14 residues. The germline V gene has CDR1 PRHDT and CDR2 FYEKMQ (reference sequence). Trimming pared 2 bases from V and 9 bases from J, leaving 14 bases between. The DNA of the CDR3 is TGTGCCAGCAGCTTATCAGGAGAGGGCGGTGAGCAGTTCTTC. Translating it yields CASSLSGEGGEQFF. Drawing the rest from reference TRBV13 and TRBJ2-1, the complete variable domain is AAGVIQSPRHLIKEKRETATLKCYPIPRHDTVYWYQQGPGQDPQFLISFYEKMQSDKGSIPDRFSAQQFSDYHSELNMSSLELGDSALYFCASSLSGEGGEQFFGPGTRLTVL.

The rearrangement links TRBV10-3 to TRBJ2-5; maybe TRBD2 (6 bases). V lost 7 bases, J lost 4 bases, and 13 bases lay in between. From germline, CDR1 is ENHRY and CDR2 SYGVKD. The CDR3 covers 13 residues. The CDR3, as DNA: TGTGCCATCAATGGAGGAGGGGCAGAGACCCAGTACTTC. Translating it yields CAINGGGAETQYF.

The V call is TRBV28, the J call TRBJ2-7; D possibly corresponds to TRBD2 (6 bases). Trimming stripped 6 bases from V and 0 bases from J, with 21 bases between. Germline V gene data show CDR1 as MDHEN and CDR2 as SYDVKM. The CDR3 spans 17 residues. The CDR3, as DNA: TGTGCCAGCAGCTCCTACAGGAGGGCCTCTAGCTCCTACGAGCAGTACTTC. It codes for CASSSYRRASSSYEQYF.

The chain joins TRBV6-1 to TRBJ2-7, with D unresolved. The CDR3 contains 11 residues. The V end lost 3 bases, the J end lost 3 bases, and 3 bases lay between the germline ends. From germline, CDR1 is MNHNS and CDR2 SASEGT. The CDR3 DNA reads as TGTGCCAGCAGTGACATCTACGAGCAGTACTTC. Encoded protein: CASSDIYEQYF.

The sample holds a few counts of this clone. The V gene is TRBV29-1, the J gene TRBJ2-7, with TRBD2 as a possible D gene (5 bases). V lost 2 bases to trimming and J lost 6 bases, with 11 bases between them. The CDR3 runs 12 residues. Germline V lookup: CDR1 SQVTM, CDR2 ANQGSEA. The CDR3 nucleotides read TGCAGCGTTGAAATCGGGAATGGCGAGCAGTACTTC. It specifies CSVEIGNGEQYF.

CDR3: CASSWGDRGYVGNTIYF. CDR3 coding DNA: TGTGCCAGCAGCTGGGGGGACAGAGGATATGTGGGAAACACCATATATTTT. This rearrangement joins TRBV5-4 to TRBJ1-3, with 7 positions matching TRBD1. Germline lookup yields CDR1 SGHNT and CDR2 YYREEE (reference sequence). V trimming: 3 bases; J trimming: 4 bases; junction bases outside the gene matches: 13. The CDR3 totals 17 residues.

The gene calls are TRBV5-1 and TRBJ2-1; 8 positions match TRBD1. The CDR3 has 14 residues. Germline CDR1 SGHRS, CDR2 YFSETQ. J was trimmed by 3 bases and V by 6 bases; bases with no gene match: 5. The CDR3 DNA is TGCGCCAGCAATCAGGACAGGGTCTACAATGAGCAGTTCTTC. Translated: CASNQDRVYNEQFF.

This clone was found a few times. J is TRBJ1-2 and V is TRBV2, with TRBD1 matching over 9 bases. Per germline, CDR1 SNHLY and CDR2 FYNNEI. The length of the CDR3 is 17 residues. J lost 6 bases, V lost 4 bases, and 15 bases had no gene match. DNA of the CDR3: TGTGCCAGCAGTGTTCGGACAGGGGACTTGGGTCGGCATGGCTACACCTTC. It is translated as CASSVRTGDLGRHGYTF.

The rearrangement links TRBV7-2 to TRBJ1-4, with D possibly being TRBD1 (5 bases). Trimming shortened V by 5 bases and J by 7 bases, and 17 bases separated the two germline ends. From germline, CDR1 is SGHTA and CDR2 FQGNSA. The CDR3 spans 15 residues. The CDR3 sequence is CASSPIRGDGEKLFF. Written as DNA, the CDR3 is TGTGCCAGCAGCCCGATTAGAGGGGATGGTGAAAAACTGTTTTTT.

The chain has TRBV20-1 and TRBJ1-2; 8 bases fit TRBD1. The V and J ends lost 6 bases and 11 bases, in that order; junction bases with no gene match: 5. CDR1 is DFQATT and CDR2 is SNEGSKA in the germline V gene (reference sequence). CDR3 length: 10 residues. The CDR3 spells CSALQGGYTF. The CDR3 DNA reads TGCAGTGCGTTACAGGGGGGGTACACCTTC.

This clone was seen a single time. V gene TRBV7-2 combines with J gene TRBJ2-2; D gene uncertain. From germline, CDR1 is SGHTA and CDR2 FQGNSA. The CDR3 length is 13 residues. The ends were cut back, 2 bases at V and 2 bases at J, with 3 bases in the middle. CDR3 amino acids: CASSLRNTGELFF. The CDR3 bases are TGTGCCAGCAGCTTAAGAAACACCGGGGAGCTGTTTTTT.

This clone has just one count. The gene calls are TRBV27 and TRBJ2-3, with a tentative D call TRBD2 (5 bases). Germline V lookup: CDR1 MNHEY, CDR2 SMNVEV (reference sequence). CDR3 size: 13 residues. The V gene lost 7 bases and the J gene lost 7 bases, with 15 bases spanning the gap. CDR3 in DNA: TGTGCCAGCACAGACGGAGGATGGAATACGCAGTATTTT. It yields the protein CASTDGGWNTQYF.

The V and J genes are TRBV4-1 and TRBJ1-4; 7 bases fit TRBD1. Germline CDR1 MGHRA, CDR2 YSYEKL. The CDR3 sequence is 16 residues long. Losses at the gene ends were 0 bases for V and 5 bases for J; bases not matched to a gene: 6. This chain's CDR3 is CASSQDGMTGNEKLFF. CDR3 coding DNA: TGCGCCAGCAGCCAAGATGGGATGACAGGGAATGAAAAACTGTTTTTT.

The rearrangement joins TRBV30 to TRBJ2-7; D tentatively fits TRBD1 or TRBD2 (5 bases each). Trimming took 0 bases from V and 0 from J, leaving 9 bases between them. Germline assignment: CDR1 GTSNPN and CDR2 SVGIG (reference sequence). This CDR3 contains 14 residues. The CDR3 coding sequence is TGTGCCTGGAGTGTATGGGGGAGCTCCTACGAGCAGTACTTC. Translation: CAWSVWGSSYEQYF.